Included here is one TCR beta chain sequence, with context. The protocol was immunoSEQ multiplex PCR, while the TCRdb copy is restricted to in-frame clones and leaves out a portion. The table lists 84,000 or so clones, 91% of them singletons. Germline V gene lookup returns CDR1 MGHRA and CDR2 YSYEKL. V was cut by 1 base and J by 8 bases, with 11 bases left in between. The CDR3 is 14 amino acids. The source of the sample is a study of control samples from healthy donors and cancer patients. The V call is TRBV4-1, the J call TRBJ1-4, with D possibly matching TRBD1 (5 bases). The TCR sequence derives from a man aged 50-59 years in good health. Material for sequencing was blood. The CDR3 here is CASSQATGPEKLFF. The CDR3, as DNA: TGCGCCAGCAGCCAAGCCACAGGTCCCGAAAAACTGTTTTTT.